These 19 T cell receptor beta chains came from one sample sequenced in a study of beta chain features in type 1 diabetes. Investigators reverse transcribed all isolated RNA, so they sequenced expressed TCRB transcripts. TCRdb's copy holds only in-frame clones and misses some; the assay was immunoSEQ multiplex PCR. This table has some 360,000 clones, less than 20% appearing once. Sample: naive CD4+ T cells from blood. These receptors came from a woman younger than 30 in good health.

This chain joins TRBV29-1 and TRBJ1-3, with D uncertain. V lost 2 bases and J 3 bases, leaving 8 bases between the germline ends. Germline CDR1 reads SQVTM; CDR2 reads ANQGSEA. The CDR3 is made up of 13 amino acids. This chain's CDR3 is CSVERRVGNTIYF. The CDR3 DNA reads TGCAGCGTTGAAAGGCGGGTTGGAAACACCATATATTTT.

The V gene is TRBV18, the J gene TRBJ2-5, with TRBD2 matching 10 bases. V was clipped by 1 base and J by 5 bases; unmatched bases: 7. The CDR3 is made up of 16 amino acids. Germline CDR1 reads KGHSH; CDR2 reads LQKENI. CDR3 in DNA: TGTGCCAGCTCACCACGGAGCGGGAGGGCCAGTGAGACCCAGTACTTC. Translation: CASSPRSGRASETQYF.

This clone was detected a few times. This chain joins TRBV18 and TRBJ1-4, with a weak D call TRBD1 (5 bases). The CDR3 spans 14 residues. Trimming shortened V by 8 bases and J by 5 bases, and 15 bases separated the two germline ends. Germline V gene data show CDR1 as KGHSH and CDR2 as LQKENI. The CDR3, as DNA: TGTGCCAGCCGCCCCGGGCAGGGCAATGAAAAACTGTTTTTT. Translating it yields CASRPGQGNEKLFF.

V is TRBV7-9 and J is TRBJ2-7, with TRBD2 matching 8 bases. V dropped 7 bases and J dropped 3; count of bases not matched to a gene: 8. CDR3 length: 14 residues. Germline V lookup: CDR1 SEHNR, CDR2 FQNEAQ (reference sequence). CDR3: CASNELAEGYEQYF. DNA of the CDR3: TGTGCCAGCAATGAACTAGCGGAGGGCTACGAGCAGTACTTC.

This sequence joins TRBV7-3 and TRBJ2-7; 9 nucleotides agree with TRBD1. Trimming at V came to 4 bases and at J to 3 bases, leaving 7 bases not matched to a gene. Germline CDR1 is SGHTA and CDR2 is FQGTGA. This CDR3 spans 15 amino acids. The CDR3 coding sequence is TGTGCCAGCAGCTCGGGACAGGGAAGCATCTACGAGCAGTACTTC. It encodes CASSSGQGSIYEQYF.

The chain combines TRBV19 with TRBJ2-5, with D maybe TRBD1 (7 bases). There are 16 residues in the CDR3. V lost 4 bases and J 5 bases, leaving 20 bases between the germline ends. CDR1 is LNHDA and CDR2 is SQIVND in the germline V gene (reference sequence). This CDR3 is CASSRPLGGGRETQYF. For the CDR3, the DNA is TGTGCCAGTAGTAGGCCCCTAGGAGGGGGCAGGGAGACCCAGTACTTC.

The chain joins TRBV4-2 to TRBJ1-4; D is uncertain. The CDR3 consists of 16 residues. V gave up 4 bases and J gave up 0 bases, with 12 bases separating them. The germline V gene has CDR1 LGHNA and CDR2 YNFKEQ. CDR3 sequence: CASSPAGGATNEKLFF. CDR3 DNA: TGTGCCAGCAGCCCGGCGGGCGGCGCAACTAATGAAAAACTGTTTTTT.

This clone has only a few counts. For the CDR3, the DNA is TGTGCCAGCAGCCCGGGGGGGGGAAAACTGTTTTTT. This translates into CASSPGGGKLFF. V and J are TRBV7-6 and TRBJ1-4, with D possibly matching TRBD1 (5 bases). This CDR3 contains 12 residues. Trimming took 5 bases from V and 10 from J, leaving 11 bases between them. Germline V lookup: CDR1 SGHVS, CDR2 FNYEAQ.

The J gene is TRBJ1-1, the V gene TRBV6-6; D gene ambiguous. The V end was cut by 6 bases, the J end by 4 bases, with 12 bases between. The CDR3 sequence is 13 residues long. The germline V gene has CDR1 MNHNY and CDR2 SVGAGI (reference sequence). CDR3 in amino acids: CASSPRLSTEAFF. CDR3 bases: TGTGCCAGCAGCCCCAGGTTGAGCACTGAAGCTTTCTTT.

V gene TRBV4-3 combines with J gene TRBJ2-7; 12 positions agree with TRBD1. V gave up 0 bases and J gave up 7 bases; unmatched junction bases: 10. The CDR3 contains 17 residues. Germline V lookup: CDR1 LGHNA, CDR2 YSLEER. The CDR3 loop is CASSQDSVRDRGQEQYF. CDR3 bases: TGCGCCAGCAGCCAAGATAGTGTTAGGGACAGGGGGCAAGAGCAGTACTTC.

This chain uses TRBV5-1 with TRBJ1-1; D call uncertain. Germline-derived CDR1 and CDR2 are SGHRS and YFSETQ. The germline V and J ends were trimmed by 1 base and 0 bases, with 7 bases remaining between them. The length of the CDR3 is 14 residues. CDR3 bases: TGCGCCAGCAGCTTGCGGGGATTGAACACTGAAGCTTTCTTT. This translates into CASSLRGLNTEAFF.

This clone was counted a few times. The V gene is TRBV4-1, the J gene TRBJ1-5; D not certain. Deletions cut 0 bases from V and 4 bases from J, with 7 bases between. From germline, CDR1 is MGHRA and CDR2 YSYEKL. This CDR3 is 14 amino acids long. CDR3 sequence: CASSQDPVNQPQHF. DNA for the CDR3: TGCGCCAGCAGCCAAGATCCAGTGAATCAGCCCCAGCATTTT.

This chain links TRBV11-1 with TRBJ1-2; TRBD1 aligns across 9 bases. The V and J ends lost 5 bases and 6 bases, in that order; junction bases with no gene match: 4. This CDR3 contains 13 residues. CDR1 is SGHAT and CDR2 is FQDESV in the germline V gene (reference sequence). In DNA, the CDR3 is TGTGCCAGCAGCGTACAGGGGGCGGATGGCTACACCTTC. It translates to CASSVQGADGYTF.

This clone occurred a few times. The rearrangement links TRBV10-3 to TRBJ2-3; 12 bases map to TRBD2. J lost 3 bases, V lost 5 bases, and 3 bases had no gene match. From germline, CDR1 is ENHRY and CDR2 SYGVKD. This CDR3 region has 15 residues. This chain's CDR3 is CAISTGLAGTDTQYF. The CDR3 nucleotides are TGTGCCATCAGTACTGGACTAGCGGGAACAGATACGCAGTATTTT.

V usage is TRBV6-1 and J usage is TRBJ1-2, with unresolved D. The V end lost 3 bases, the J end lost 0 bases, and 5 bases lay between the germline ends. This CDR3 comprises 13 residues. CDR1 MNHNS and CDR2 SASEGT come from the germline V gene. CDR3 sequence: CASSEAANYGYTF. CDR3 DNA: TGTGCCAGCAGTGAGGCAGCTAACTATGGCTACACCTTC.

The CDR3 nucleotides are TGTGCCAGTAGTATGATGGCGGGAGGGCCCACAGATACGCAGTATTTT. Translated: CASSMMAGGPTDTQYF. The J gene is TRBJ2-3, the V gene TRBV19; TRBD2 matches at 9 bases. Losses at the gene ends were 3 bases for V and 2 bases for J; bases not matched to a gene: 6. The CDR3 spans 16 residues. CDR1 LNHDA and CDR2 SQIVND come from the germline V gene (reference sequence).

In its sample, this clone was seen a few times. The chain has TRBV15 and TRBJ2-1; 7 nucleotides line up with TRBD1. CDR3 size: 14 residues. CDR1 is LNHNV, CDR2 YYDKDF, per germline (reference sequence). J gave up 6 bases and V 5 bases, and 7 bases lay outside the gene matches. The CDR3 nucleotides are TGTGCCACCAGCCGTACAGGGGCCTTCAATGAGCAGTTCTTC. Protein sequence: CATSRTGAFNEQFF.

The V call is TRBV5-8, the J call TRBJ2-6; D might be TRBD1 (6 bases). V dropped 1 base and J dropped 6 bases, with 17 bases sitting between them. The CDR3 has 17 residues. Germline values: CDR1 SGHTS, CDR2 YDEGEE. In DNA form, the CDR3 reads TGTGCCAGCAGCTTGACAGGGTCCACCCTCGCGGCCAACGTCCTGACTTTC. Protein product: CASSLTGSTLAANVLTF.

This clone was observed a few times. The chain joins TRBV5-6 to TRBJ1-1; no clear D. Germline CDR1 SGHDT, CDR2 YYEEEE. CDR3 length: 13 amino acids. The V gene lost 3 bases and the J gene lost 4 bases, with 10 bases spanning the gap. The CDR3 spells CASSSWAGTEAFF. CDR3 coding DNA: TGTGCCAGCAGCTCCTGGGCGGGCACTGAAGCTTTCTTT.